This TCR beta chain was captured in a study of T cell repertoires in cytomegalovirus infection. For the study at large: Public signatures in TCR beta pointed to CMV infection and matching HLA type. Findings and limits, study-wide: The cumulative frequency of public TCR beta families identified carriers of CMV plus the relevant HLA. Dominant in the ex vivo response were TCR beta clonotypes restricted by HLA-C and specific for CMV.

Each CDR3 protein is one row after TCRdb ran MiXCR on the reads. This repertoire shows more than 500,000 distinct CDR3 sequences, 16% found once; its top ten account for 20% to 30%. With respect to this clonotype: No antigen is known for it.

Material: CD8+ T cells from PBMCs. The sequence was obtained from a human donor in good health (CMV status not recorded). Some clones in this sample may be carry-over from other donors' samples.

CDR3 nucleotide sequence: TGTGCCAGCCCCGGGGAGGGCCGGTACAATGAGCAGTTCTTC. Amino acid sequence: CASPGEGRYNEQFF. V gene TRBV2 combines with J gene TRBJ2-1; TRBD2 matches 7 bases. Germline V CDR1 and CDR2: SNHLY, FYNNEI. The ends lost 8 bases at V and 4 bases at J; junction bases unmatched: 8. The CDR3 has 14 amino acids.